This entry describes one T cell receptor beta chain. Its cognate antigen is unknown. The sample belongs to a study of monozygotic twins with inflammatory bowel disease. Molecular identifiers with 6-nucleotide sample barcodes were added during cDNA synthesis via template switching. TCRdb reanalyzed the 5' RACE reads and collapses them to one entry per CDR3 protein, without DNA. The listing records about 440,000 distinct CDR3 sequences. Study-wide findings and caveats: Healthy co-twins exceeded IBD patients in TCRbeta diversity as measured by inverse Simpson. Twin concordance left repertoire similarity unchanged, with limited power a possible explanation for this lack of difference.

The CDR3 is 15 residues long. The germline gives CDR1 DFQATT, CDR2 SNEGSKA (reference sequence). The specimen was blood. This receptor was identified in a human donor with ulcerative colitis or Crohn's disease, or a healthy co-twin of an affected twin (not recorded which). The chain is built from TRBV20-1 and TRBJ2-2; TCRdb's assignment of TRBD1 cannot be checked, as there is no DNA. Here the CDR3 reads CSARPPQWGPGELFF.